The clone carrying this TCR beta chain was recorded at least ten times. Its specificity is unknown. This sample is part of a study of T-cell reconstitution after alpha-beta-depleted transplantation in children. Notes on the study in general: T-cell counts and diversity were attributed mostly to newly produced T cells one year after transplant.

Germline CDR1 and CDR2: SGHRS and YFSETQ. V lost 4 bases, J lost 0 bases, and 11 bases lay in between. The CDR3 runs to 15 residues. Unique molecular identifiers were incorporated when the TCRbeta library was constructed. TCRdb passed the PCR reads through MiXCR, listing each CDR3 protein once. The sample consists of fewer than 1 million distinct CDR3 sequences, roughly 15% of them appearing once. This specimen consisted of PBMCs, mostly from graft donor cells, obtained 360 days after TCRalphabeta/CD19-depleted stem cell transplant. The V gene is TRBV5-1, the J gene TRBJ1-5; a weak D match, TRBD1 (5 bases). This receptor was obtained from a male patient between 10 and 17 years old who had a stem cell transplant for acute lymphoblastic leukemia, so the T cells may come from the graft donor. CDR3 protein: CASSLGENSNQPQHF. CDR3 sequence (DNA): TGCGCCAGCAGCCTAGGGGAGAATAGCAATCAGCCCCAGCATTTT.